This T cell receptor beta chain was observed in a study of cytomegalovirus exposure and HLA in healthy donors. Across the whole study: Roughly 170 million T cells yielded under 130 million unique TCR beta sequences in earlier analysis.

A few counts support this clone. Germline loops: CDR1 SGHDT, CDR2 YYEEEE. The CDR3 covers 12 residues. V lost 3 bases, J lost 5 bases, and 0 bases stayed unmatched. In the PCR, 60 Vbeta and 13 Jbeta primers were used. Assay used: immunoSEQ multiplex PCR; TCRdb lists only in-frame clones, some missing. This sample has some 120,000 clones, with about 80% found just once. V usage is TRBV5-6 and J usage is TRBJ2-7; TRBD1 matches 9 bases. The TCR originated in a man aged 25 to 40 in good health and CMV-seronegative. The sequencing sample was made of PBMCs. The CDR3: CASSWTGDEQYF. The CDR3 DNA follows: TGTGCCAGCAGCTGGACAGGGGACGAGCAGTACTTC.